The text below deals with one T cell receptor (beta chain). Only in-frame clones appear in the TCRdb table, and some are missing; sequencing was by immunoSEQ multiplex PCR. Of 87,000 or so clones in the sample, approximately 87% were seen once. These data belong to a study of OX40 agonist ivuxolimab in advanced cancers. The TCR was taken from an adult with an advanced solid tumor such as melanoma, head and neck, liver or kidney cancer. Sequenced material: CD4+ or CD8+ T cells sorted from blood, taken in a trial of the OX40 agonist ivuxolimab.

The CDR3 region has the DNA TGTGCCATCAGCGAAGGACGGAAGAACACTGAAGCTTTCTTT. Translation gives CAISEGRKNTEAFF. The V and J genes are TRBV10-3 and TRBJ1-1; D remains unclear. The CDR3 length is 14 residues. CDR1 is ENHRY and CDR2 is SYGVKD in the germline V gene. Trimming left V 6 bases short and J 1 base short, with 12 bases between.